These 32 T cell receptor beta chains share one sample of origin, sequenced in a study of siplizumab effects on memory and regulatory T cells. Clones were sequenced by immunoSEQ multiplex PCR, and TCRdb holds only the in-frame ones, with some missing. The table lists tens of thousands of clones, 90% to 95% of them singletons. The sequencing input was CD8+ T cells sorted from blood. The receptors come from a human donor in good health.

A few counts support this clone. The chain has TRBV30 and TRBJ1-1, with D unresolved. Germline CDR1 reads GTSNPN; CDR2 reads SVGIG (reference sequence). The CDR3 sequence is 14 residues long. The V end lost 1 base, the J end lost 5 bases, and 14 bases lay between the germline ends. The chain's CDR3 is CAWSGLVVGTEAFF. The CDR3 DNA reads TGTGCCTGGAGTGGTTTGGTGGTTGGGACTGAAGCTTTCTTT.

The chain is built from TRBV28 and TRBJ2-1; D remains unclear. The germline gives CDR1 MDHEN, CDR2 SYDVKM. The CDR3 consists of 15 residues. V was clipped by 3 bases and J by 9 bases, with 18 bases between them. This chain's CDR3 is CASSFEEPRSSEQFF. The CDR3 nucleotides read TGTGCCAGCAGTTTTGAGGAGCCCCGGTCGTCTGAGCAGTTCTTC.

The rearrangement links TRBV7-3 to TRBJ2-2; weak D call: TRBD2 (5 bases). The V gene lost 4 bases and the J gene lost 7 bases, with 7 bases spanning the gap. This CDR3 comprises 12 residues. Germline loops: CDR1 SGHTA, CDR2 FQGTGA. CDR3 sequence reads: CASSYTSGELFF. The CDR3, as DNA: TGTGCCAGCAGCTATACTAGCGGGGAGCTGTTTTTT.

The V and J genes are TRBV6-6 and TRBJ1-5, with unresolved D. The length of the CDR3 is 13 residues. With 6 bases removed from V and 5 bases from J, the gap between germline ends came to 11 bases. Per the germline V gene, CDR1 is MNHNY and CDR2 is SVGAGI (reference sequence). In DNA, the CDR3 is TGTGCCAGCAGCCCCCTTGGGGATCAGCCCCAGCATTTT. It is translated as CASSPLGDQPQHF.

This chain uses TRBV27 with TRBJ2-1; possibly TRBD1 or TRBD2 for D (5 bases each). V dropped 3 bases and J dropped 5 bases, with 14 bases sitting between them. Germline CDR1 is MNHEY and CDR2 is SMNVEV (reference sequence). This CDR3 spans 15 amino acids. The CDR3 sequence is CASSFERGPDNEQFF. The CDR3 DNA reads TGTGCCAGCAGTTTTGAGAGGGGACCGGACAATGAGCAGTTCTTC.

This rearrangement joins TRBV5-1 to TRBJ1-2; perhaps TRBD1 as D (5 bases). Germline values: CDR1 SGHRS, CDR2 YFSETQ. The CDR3 extends over 17 amino acids. With 2 bases removed from V and 4 bases from J, the gap between germline ends came to 21 bases. The CDR3 DNA sequence: TGCGCCAGCAGCTTAGCCCCCCGGGGGGAAGATGGCTATGGCTACACCTTC. Residues: CASSLAPRGEDGYGYTF.

The chain combines TRBV28 with TRBJ2-7, with a weak D call TRBD2 (6 bases). This CDR3 region has 14 residues. Looked up from germline, CDR1 is MDHEN and CDR2 is SYDVKM. Deletions cut 5 bases from V and 5 bases from J, with 16 bases between. This CDR3 is CASSRAGTDNEQYF. CDR3 nucleotides: TGTGCCAGCAGTAGGGCCGGGACTGACAACGAGCAGTACTTC.

CDR3 coding DNA: TGTGCCAGTAGTATGACACAACAATCTCCCTACGAGCAGTACTTC. Protein: CASSMTQQSPYEQYF. The chain employs TRBV19 and TRBJ2-7; D unresolved. The CDR3 consists of 15 residues. V was cut by 3 bases and J by 2 bases, with 14 bases left in between. The germline CDR1 and CDR2 sequences are LNHDA and SQIVND (reference sequence).

The V gene is TRBV18, the J gene TRBJ2-3; D unresolved. Trimming cost V 6 bases and J 4 bases, with 11 bases left between them. Per germline, CDR1 KGHSH and CDR2 LQKENI. This CDR3 has 13 amino acids. The chain's CDR3 is CASSPNGPDTQYF. The DNA for the CDR3 is TGTGCCAGCTCTCCGAACGGTCCAGATACGCAGTATTTT.

This chain uses TRBV5-1 with TRBJ2-3; 13 nucleotides agree with TRBD2. J gave up 11 bases and V 7 bases, and 4 bases lay outside the gene matches. Germline values: CDR1 SGHRS, CDR2 YFSETQ. The CDR3 runs 12 residues. CDR3 residues: CASGTSGNEQYF. The CDR3 DNA reads as TGCGCCAGCGGGACTAGCGGGAACGAGCAGTATTTT.

The chain carries TRBV9 and TRBJ2-7, with D possibly TRBD1 on 6 matching bases. Germline V gene data show CDR1 as SGDLS and CDR2 as YYNGEE. V was pared by 3 bases and J by 12 bases, with 16 bases between. The CDR3 runs to 12 residues. This CDR3 is CASSGEGERLYF. The CDR3 coding sequence is TGTGCCAGCAGCGGCGAGGGGGAGAGGCTGTACTTC. Using reference TRBV9 and TRBJ2-7 for the parts outside the CDR3, the full variable domain is DSGVTQTPKHLITATGQRVTLRCSPRSGDLSVYWYQQSLDQGLQFLIQYYNGEERAKGNILERFSAQQFPDLHSELNLSSLELGDSALYFCASSGEGERLYFGPGTRLTVT.

V usage is TRBV23-1 and J usage is TRBJ2-1; D gene unclear. TRBV23-1 is noted as an ORF with a role that remains uncertain. The CDR3 has 13 amino acids. V lost 3 bases to trimming and J lost 8 bases, with 11 bases between them. The CDR3 DNA sequence: TGCGCCAGCAGTCATTACGGCGTCCATGAGCAGTTCTTC. This codes for CASSHYGVHEQFF.

This chain uses TRBV7-2 with TRBJ2-1, with 9 bases that match TRBD2. This CDR3 comprises 17 residues. CDR1 is SGHTA and CDR2 is FQGNSA in the germline V gene. The J segment lost 3 bases and the V segment lost 1 base, leaving 7 bases of the junction unmatched. The CDR3 loop is CASSLVAGAFVYNEQFF. In nucleotides, the CDR3 is TGTGCCAGCAGCTTAGTAGCGGGGGCTTTTGTCTACAATGAGCAGTTCTTC.

The V and J genes are TRBV15 and TRBJ2-7; 10 bases line up with TRBD2. J gave up 2 bases and V 5 bases, and 9 bases lay outside the gene matches. The germline V gene encodes CDR1 LNHNV and CDR2 YYDKDF (reference sequence). The CDR3 length is 16 residues. This CDR3 is CATSDIAGGPTYEQYF. The CDR3 DNA sequence: TGTGCCACCAGCGACATAGCGGGAGGTCCCACCTACGAGCAGTACTTC.

The chain combines TRBV28 with TRBJ2-7; 9 nucleotides match TRBD2. This CDR3 region has 13 residues. Germline lookup yields CDR1 MDHEN and CDR2 SYDVKM. V was pared by 7 bases and J by 6 bases, with 7 bases of the junction left unmatched. The CDR3 is CASTRTSAREQYF. The CDR3 DNA reads TGTGCCAGCACCCGGACTAGCGCCCGCGAGCAGTACTTC.

The CDR3 DNA is TGTGCCAACCACCCACCACCCCGGGACAGGGGATCCGAGCAGTACTTC. It is translated as CANHPPPRDRGSEQYF. The chain links TRBV27 to TRBJ2-7; 10 bases fit TRBD1. The CDR3 spans 16 residues. Germline trimming cut 10 bases from V and 6 bases from J; bases unmatched to any gene: 18. Germline V gives CDR1 MNHEY, CDR2 SMNVEV (reference sequence).

The genes are TRBV9 and TRBJ2-7, with 7 bases lining up with TRBD2. V shed 0 bases, J shed 5 bases, and the junction held 8 bases outside the gene matches. The CDR3 has 15 residues. Germline CDR1 and CDR2: SGDLS and YYNGEE. In DNA form, the CDR3 reads TGTGCCAGCAGCGTAGAAGGCGGGAGTGGTGACGAGCAGTACTTC. As protein: CASSVEGGSGDEQYF. The whole variable domain, remainder taken from reference TRBV9 and TRBJ2-7, is DSGVTQTPKHLITATGQRVTLRCSPRSGDLSVYWYQQSLDQGLQFLIQYYNGEERAKGNILERFSAQQFPDLHSELNLSSLELGDSALYFCASSVEGGSGDEQYFGPGTRLTVT.

The V call is TRBV5-5, the J call TRBJ2-7; TRBD2 agrees at 7 bases. Per the germline V gene, CDR1 is SGHKS and CDR2 is YYEKEE (reference sequence). The CDR3 sequence is 15 residues long. J was trimmed by 0 bases and V by 3 bases; bases with no gene match: 6. The CDR3 here is CASSSLAPSSYEQYF. CDR3 nucleotides: TGTGCCAGCAGCTCACTAGCGCCAAGCTCCTACGAGCAGTACTTC.

V usage is TRBV27 and J usage is TRBJ1-1; possible D gene TRBD1, 6 bases. CDR1 is MNHEY, CDR2 SMNVEV, per germline (reference sequence). This CDR3 comprises 18 residues. The V and J ends lost 5 bases and 0 bases respectively, with 22 bases between them. Written as DNA, the CDR3 is TGTGCCAGCAGTCGACTCCAGACAGGCCCCGGGGTGAACACTGAAGCTTTCTTT. Translation gives CASSRLQTGPGVNTEAFF.

The gene calls are TRBV7-6 and TRBJ2-2, with D perhaps TRBD2 (6 bases). This CDR3 spans 15 amino acids. Trimming pared 3 bases from V and 4 bases from J, leaving 12 bases between. In germline, CDR1 is SGHVS, CDR2 FNYEAQ. CDR3 sequence (DNA): TGTGCCAGCAGCTTTTCCGGGAGTAGCACCGGGGAGCTGTTTTTT. It specifies CASSFSGSSTGELFF.

The rearrangement joins TRBV11-1 to TRBJ1-3; 7 bases line up with TRBD1. There are 16 residues in the CDR3. Losses at the gene ends were 4 bases for V and 0 bases for J; bases not matched to a gene: 6. The germline V gene has CDR1 SGHAT and CDR2 FQDESV (reference sequence). CDR3 in DNA: TGTGCCAGCAGCTCCGGGACAGTCGGCTCTGGAAACACCATATATTTT. This gives the protein CASSSGTVGSGNTIYF.

The V call is TRBV2, the J call TRBJ1-6; D might be TRBD1 (5 bases). From germline, CDR1 is SNHLY and CDR2 FYNNEI. V was shortened by 8 bases and J by 14 bases, with 16 bases between the two germline ends. The CDR3 loop spans 12 amino acids. CDR3 bases: TGTGCCAGCCACACCCCGGGGGGGGCCCTCCACTTT. Its translation: CASHTPGGALHF.

As regards this clone: The sample carries other DNA sequences with the same CDR3. The chain recombines TRBV4-1 with TRBJ2-7; no definite D call. The CDR3 extends over 13 amino acids. Per the germline V gene, CDR1 is MGHRA and CDR2 is YSYEKL. Trimming stripped 2 bases from V and 0 bases from J, with 5 bases between. CDR3 coding DNA: TGCGCCAGCAGCCAATCCATCTCCTACGAGCAGTACTTC. Translation: CASSQSISYEQYF.

This rearrangement joins TRBV29-1 to TRBJ1-5; 8 bases fit TRBD1. The CDR3 is 14 amino acids. Germline V lookup: CDR1 SQVTM, CDR2 ANQGSEA. In DNA, the CDR3 is TGCAGAGCAGACGACAGGGGTTGCAATCAGCCCCAGCATTTT. Its translation is CRADDRGCNQPQHF.

The gene calls are TRBV2 and TRBJ1-2; 7 positions match TRBD1. The CDR3 consists of 15 residues. J lost 5 bases, V lost 3 bases, and 9 bases had no gene match. CDR1 and CDR2 (germline): SNHLY, FYNNEI. The CDR3 bases are TGTGCCAGCAGTGAGGGATCAGGGGGAACGTATGGCTACACCTTC. Its protein is CASSEGSGGTYGYTF.

V gene TRBV4-1 combines with J gene TRBJ1-1, with D unclear. Germline lookup yields CDR1 MGHRA and CDR2 YSYEKL. CDR3 length: 13 residues. V was cut by 3 bases and J by 4 bases, with 9 bases left in between. The CDR3 region has the DNA TGCGCCAGCAGCCACCAGGACGGCACTGAAGCTTTCTTT. It yields the protein CASSHQDGTEAFF.

The chain carries TRBV12-5 and TRBJ2-1; no reliable D call. The CDR3 is made up of 15 amino acids. Trimming left V 3 bases short and J 0 bases short, with 9 bases between. The V gene's germline CDR1 is LGHNT and CDR2 FRNRAP. This CDR3 is CASGFGSYSYNEQFF. DNA of the CDR3: TGTGCTAGTGGTTTCGGCAGCTACTCCTACAATGAGCAGTTCTTC.

This sequence joins TRBV5-1 and TRBJ2-5; 7 bases line up with TRBD2. This CDR3 comprises 17 residues. V dropped 0 bases and J dropped 4; count of bases not matched to a gene: 12. Germline V gene sequence: CDR1 SGHRS, CDR2 YFSETQ. CDR3 nucleotide sequence: TGCGCCAGCAGCTTGGGGCGGGGGACTCCGAATACAGAGACCCAGTACTTC. Its translation: CASSLGRGTPNTETQYF.

J is TRBJ2-5 and V is TRBV7-8; 8 nucleotides align to TRBD2. This CDR3 comprises 17 residues. Germline CDR1 reads SGHVS; CDR2 reads FQNEAQ. V trimming: 2 bases; J trimming: 4 bases; junction bases outside the gene matches: 12. CDR3 amino acids: CASSLLGAGTSRETQYF. In DNA form, the CDR3 reads TGTGCCAGCAGCTTATTAGGGGCCGGGACTAGTAGAGAGACCCAGTACTTC.

This chain joins TRBV7-9 and TRBJ1-5; perhaps TRBD1 as D (5 bases). Trimming took 1 base from V and 7 from J, leaving 8 bases between them. This CDR3 has 13 amino acids. Germline V gene sequence: CDR1 SEHNR, CDR2 FQNEAQ (reference sequence). The CDR3 DNA reads TGTGCCAGCAGCTTAGGGGGGTTGCAGCCCCAGCATTTT. It is translated as CASSLGGLQPQHF.

J is TRBJ2-1 and V is TRBV28; perhaps TRBD2 as D (6 bases). Trimming pared 5 bases from V and 8 bases from J, leaving 16 bases between. There are 14 residues in the CDR3. The germline V gene encodes CDR1 MDHEN and CDR2 SYDVKM. CDR3 sequence (DNA): TGTGCCAGCAGTAGCCGGGGGACGGGGCATGAGCAGTTCTTC. It codes for CASSSRGTGHEQFF.

This chain joins TRBV9 and TRBJ1-1, with D unclear. Germline assignment: CDR1 SGDLS and CDR2 YYNGEE. This CDR3 is built from 13 residues. V lost 0 bases, J lost 4 bases, and 7 bases lay in between. The CDR3: CASSVGTATEAFF. The CDR3 DNA is TGTGCCAGCAGCGTAGGGACGGCCACTGAAGCTTTCTTT. The full variable domain, its missing parts supplied by reference TRBV9 and TRBJ1-1, is DSGVTQTPKHLITATGQRVTLRCSPRSGDLSVYWYQQSLDQGLQFLIQYYNGEERAKGNILERFSAQQFPDLHSELNLSSLELGDSALYFCASSVGTATEAFFGQGTRLTVV.